This is a list of T cell receptor beta chains from one sample in a study of human T cells and chemical hapten exposure. MiXCR was run by TCRdb on the RACE reads, yielding one entry per CDR3 protein. Of approximately 41,000 distinct CDR3 sequences in the sample, 9.5% were seen once. The source material was whole blood, sampled in connection with sensitization to the hapten diphenylcyclopropenone (DPC). These receptors were collected from a man aged 45 to 65 with alopecia areata. Some clones in this sample may be carry-over from other donors' samples. Each CDR3 is given without its conserved first and last residue.

V,J,CDR3
TRBV7-9,TRBJ1-1,ASSPTGSLNTEAF
TRBV24-1,TRBJ2-1,ATRTRGNEQF
TRBV28,TRBJ1-2,ASSLPLTGGKEYGYT
TRBV28,TRBJ1-1,ASRQTGVNTEAF
TRBV5-1,TRBJ2-7,ASSTGQGAYEQY
TRBV11-2,TRBJ2-5,ASSFVRGSETQY
TRBV28,TRBJ2-2,ASRLPASGELF
TRBV4-3,TRBJ2-2,ASSQDSISGTVTGELF
TRBV10-3,TRBJ2-7,AISESWGGSYEQY
TRBV6-1,TRBJ1-3,ASNLGVLGSGNTIY
TRBV21-1,TRBJ2-1,ASSKRGGRNNEQF
TRBV29-1,TRBJ2-7,SVEDYSEVSYEQY
TRBV7-8,TRBJ2-2,ASSGRVPGELF
TRBV29-1,TRBJ2-5,SVDPGRETQY
TRBV6-1,TRBJ2-1,ASSEDQGSYNEQF
TRBV20-1,TRBJ2-4,SARREELAKNIQY
TRBV3-1,TRBJ2-1,ASSPRDMANEQF
TRBV20-1,TRBJ2-7,SADRGAGREPYEQY
TRBV6-2/TRBV6-3,TRBJ1-5,ASSPRVLGQPQH
TRBV7-3,TRBJ2-1,ASSLYGAGLISSYNEQF
TRBV6-1,TRBJ2-7,ASRDRTAYEQY
TRBV4-1,TRBJ2-1,ASSPRSTSGRAEQF
TRBV27,TRBJ2-7,ASSQARLGAGEQY
TRBV6-5,TRBJ2-7,ASSYGQGPYEQY
TRBV12-3/TRBV12-4,TRBJ1-5,ASSRDRARGQPQH
TRBV28,TRBJ1-5,ASSFQDRGDRNQPQH
TRBV12-3/TRBV12-4,TRBJ2-2,ASRGDSGTGELF
TRBV29-1,TRBJ2-1,SVEPSQNNEQF
TRBV11-2,TRBJ2-2,ASSQNANTGELF
TRBV6-2/TRBV6-3,TRBJ2-4,ASSYSRLAGGDLAKNIQY
TRBV28,TRBJ1-2,ASSLSQGESDGYT